A single T cell receptor beta chain is shown here with its context. The antigen remains unidentified. These data originate in a study of shared clonotypes between healthy human individuals. In the naive CD8 group, cells lacked CD45RO and were positively selected for CCR7, so terminally differentiated effector memory CD45RA+ cells were left out. Assay: immunoSEQ multiplex PCR; the TCRdb copy retains only in-frame clones and omits some. The sample includes millions of clones, 85% to 95% of them seen just once. Findings and caveats of the study: Rarefaction indicated that sorted-subset sequencing remained incomplete although depth was large. Investigators collected only blood, and repertoires in tissues likely differ. Some naive CD4 clonotypes, around 4.9%, turned up in common across several donors.

V shed 3 bases and J 13 bases; nucleotides not matched to a gene: 16. The germline gives CDR1 SGDLS, CDR2 YYNGEE. The length of the CDR3 is 16 residues. The sequencing input was naive CD8+ T cells from PBMCs. The clonotype originates from a man between 18 and 35 years old in good health. Some clones in this sample may be carry-over from other donors' samples. The chain has TRBV9 and TRBJ2-6; 7 bases match TRBD1. CDR3 DNA: TGTGCCAGCAGCGACCCAGCCGGGACAGCGCCCTGGGTCCTGACTTTC. This gives the protein CASSDPAGTAPWVLTF.